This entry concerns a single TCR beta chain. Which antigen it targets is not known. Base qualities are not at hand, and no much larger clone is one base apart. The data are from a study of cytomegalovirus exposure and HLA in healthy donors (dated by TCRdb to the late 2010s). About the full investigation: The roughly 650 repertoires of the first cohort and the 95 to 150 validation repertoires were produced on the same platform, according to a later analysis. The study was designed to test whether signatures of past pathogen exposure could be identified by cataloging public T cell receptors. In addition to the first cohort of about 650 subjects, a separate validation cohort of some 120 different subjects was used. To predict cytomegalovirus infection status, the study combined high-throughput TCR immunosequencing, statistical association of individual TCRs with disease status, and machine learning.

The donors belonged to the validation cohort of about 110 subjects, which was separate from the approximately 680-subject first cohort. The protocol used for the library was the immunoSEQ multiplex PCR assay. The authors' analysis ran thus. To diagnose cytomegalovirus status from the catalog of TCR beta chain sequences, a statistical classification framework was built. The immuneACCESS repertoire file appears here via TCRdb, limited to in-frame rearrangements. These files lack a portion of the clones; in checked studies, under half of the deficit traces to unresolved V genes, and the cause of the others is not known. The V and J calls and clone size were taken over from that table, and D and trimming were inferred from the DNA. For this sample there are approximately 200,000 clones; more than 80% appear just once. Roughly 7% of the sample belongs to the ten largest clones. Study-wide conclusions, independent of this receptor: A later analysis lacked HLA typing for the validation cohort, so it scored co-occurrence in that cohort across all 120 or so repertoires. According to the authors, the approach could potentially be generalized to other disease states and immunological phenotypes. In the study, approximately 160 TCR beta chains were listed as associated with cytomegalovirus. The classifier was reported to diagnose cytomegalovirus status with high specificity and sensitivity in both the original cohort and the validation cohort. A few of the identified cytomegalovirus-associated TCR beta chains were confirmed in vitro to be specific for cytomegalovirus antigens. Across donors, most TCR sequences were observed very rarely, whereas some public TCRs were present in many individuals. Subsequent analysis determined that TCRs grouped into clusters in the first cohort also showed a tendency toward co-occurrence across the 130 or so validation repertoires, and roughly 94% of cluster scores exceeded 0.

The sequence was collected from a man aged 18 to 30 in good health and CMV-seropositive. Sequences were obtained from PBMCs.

The CDR3 has the sequence CASSYSRAGLGEQFF. In nucleotides, the sequence is TGTGCCAGCAGTTACTCGAGGGCCGGGTTGGGCGAGCAGTTCTTC. The sequence joins TRBV6-5 to TRBJ2-1, with TRBD2 perhaps the D gene, on 5 matching bases. The CDR1 and CDR2 encoded by the germline V gene are MNHEY and SVGAGI. V loses 0 bases, J loses 10 bases, and the germline ends lie 16 bases apart. The CDR3, cysteine through phenylalanine, is 15 amino acids long. Left in the record is the CDR3 DNA by itself, 45 bases read in frame from the first base.